Below are 31 T cell receptor beta chains sequenced from a single sample in a study of shared clonotypes between healthy human individuals. Clones were read by immunoSEQ multiplex PCR, and TCRdb kept only the in-frame ones, dropping some. Of under 750,000 clones listed, about two thirds are singletons. Sequencing was carried out using memory CD4+ T cells sorted from blood. Sample subset: CD45RA-negative fraction. The receptors were gathered from a woman younger than 45 in good health.

The V call is TRBV18, the J call TRBJ2-3; the D is unclear. CDR3 length: 15 residues. With 3 bases removed from V and 6 bases from J, the gap between germline ends came to 16 bases. Germline assignment: CDR1 KGHSH and CDR2 LQKENI. CDR3 loop: CASSPNWGELDTQYF. DNA for the CDR3: TGTGCCAGCTCACCGAACTGGGGTGAATTGGATACGCAGTATTTT.

This chain joins TRBV6-1 and TRBJ1-2; D gene ambiguous. Trimming left V 3 bases short and J 6 bases short, with 8 bases between. In germline, CDR1 is MNHNS, CDR2 SASEGT. The CDR3 is 12 residues long. CDR3 amino acids: CASSEVRHGYTF. Here the CDR3 DNA reads TGTGCCAGCAGTGAGGTGAGGCATGGCTACACCTTC.

The chain uses TRBV7-9 and TRBJ1-1; D call uncertain. The ends were cut back, 0 bases at V and 8 bases at J, with 4 bases in the middle. There are 11 residues in the CDR3. Germline V gene lookup returns CDR1 SEHNR and CDR2 FQNEAQ (reference sequence). In DNA form, the CDR3 reads TGTGCCAGCAGCTTAGCTTTAGAAGCTTTCTTT. This sequence encodes CASSLALEAFF.

This rearrangement joins TRBV4-1 to TRBJ2-6, with TRBD1 matching over 11 bases. The CDR3 is made up of 18 amino acids. The V and J ends lost 2 bases and 4 bases, in that order; junction bases with no gene match: 7. CDR1 is MGHRA and CDR2 is YSYEKL in the germline V gene. The DNA for the CDR3 is TGCGCCAGCAGCCAAATAGGACAGGGGGCGTCGGGGGCCAACGTCCTGACTTTC. Its translation is CASSQIGQGASGANVLTF.

This chain uses TRBV2 with TRBJ1-5; D unresolved. This CDR3 comprises 14 residues. CDR1 is SNHLY, CDR2 FYNNEI, per germline. The ends were cut back, 2 bases at V and 4 bases at J, with 9 bases in the middle. The CDR3 sequence: CASSEQQYNQPQHF. The CDR3 DNA reads as TGTGCCAGCAGTGAACAACAATATAATCAGCCCCAGCATTTT.

The V call is TRBV7-7, the J call TRBJ1-1, with D possibly being TRBD1 (5 bases). Germline CDR1 is SSHAT and CDR2 is FNYEAQ (reference sequence). The CDR3 extends over 13 amino acids. Trimming cost V 5 bases and J 8 bases, with 15 bases left between them. CDR3 sequence (DNA): TGTGCCAGCAGCCATCCTCGGGGGGACGAAGCTTTCTTT. Protein: CASSHPRGDEAFF.

This clone was recorded a few times. The gene calls are TRBV11-2 and TRBJ2-2, with D unclear. The V end lost 1 base, the J end lost 3 bases, and 12 bases lay between the germline ends. The CDR3 has 16 residues. CDR1 is SGHAT, CDR2 FQNNGV, per germline. This CDR3 reads CASSLGVATHTGELFF. DNA of the CDR3: TGTGCCAGCAGCTTAGGGGTCGCGACCCACACCGGGGAGCTGTTTTTT.

The rearrangement joins TRBV6-1 to TRBJ2-7, with a possible D match to TRBD1 (6 bases). Germline-derived CDR1 and CDR2 are MNHNS and SASEGT. Trimming cost V 1 base and J 7 bases, with 11 bases left between them. CDR3 length equals 13 residues. The CDR3 loop reads CASSEVRGGEQYF. As DNA, the CDR3 is TGTGCCAGCAGTGAAGTCAGGGGCGGAGAGCAGTACTTC.

The V call is TRBV29-1, the J call TRBJ2-5, with D maybe TRBD1 (5 bases). The CDR3 extends over 12 amino acids. In germline, CDR1 is SQVTM, CDR2 ANQGSEA. The V end lost 4 bases, the J end lost 4 bases, and 10 bases lay between the germline ends. CDR3 residues: CSVGQGPETQYF. CDR3 coding DNA: TGCAGCGTTGGTCAGGGCCCAGAGACCCAGTACTTC.

This clone has only a few counts. The genes are TRBV14 and TRBJ2-3; D call uncertain. V was pared by 4 bases and J by 8 bases, with 19 bases between. Per germline, CDR1 SGHDN and CDR2 FVKESK. The CDR3 loop spans 15 amino acids. CDR3 region: CASSRGLPPHGTQYF. CDR3 coding DNA: TGTGCCAGCAGCCGAGGCTTACCACCACACGGTACGCAGTATTTT.

V usage is TRBV5-4 and J usage is TRBJ2-7; D is perhaps TRBD1 (5 bases). The germline V gene encodes CDR1 SGHNT and CDR2 YYREEE (reference sequence). V shed 2 bases and J shed 6 bases, with 15 bases lying between them. This CDR3 has 14 residues. The CDR3 loop reads CASSFRTGPTEQYF. The CDR3 bases are TGTGCCAGCAGCTTTCGCACAGGCCCTACCGAGCAGTACTTC.

This chain connects TRBV7-7 to TRBJ2-1; a weak D match, TRBD2 (6 bases). This CDR3 is 14 amino acids long. Trimming took 0 bases from V and 5 from J, leaving 8 bases between them. The germline V gene has CDR1 SSHAT and CDR2 FNYEAQ (reference sequence). The CDR3 reads CASSLAGGDNEQFF. CDR3 DNA: TGTGCCAGCAGCTTAGCCGGAGGGGACAATGAGCAGTTCTTC.

This clone was recorded only once. This chain links TRBV27 with TRBJ2-3, with unresolved D. V lost 0 bases and J 0 bases, leaving 7 bases between the germline ends. Germline V lookup: CDR1 MNHEY, CDR2 SMNVEV (reference sequence). The length of the CDR3 is 15 residues. CDR3 region: CASSLSGFSTDTQYF. Written as DNA, the CDR3 is TGTGCCAGCAGTTTATCAGGTTTTAGCACAGATACGCAGTATTTT.

The chain employs TRBV11-2 and TRBJ2-3, with 9 bases identical to TRBD2. The J segment lost 4 bases and the V segment lost 1 base, leaving 9 bases of the junction unmatched. Per the germline V gene, CDR1 is SGHAT and CDR2 is FQNNGV. The CDR3 is made up of 17 amino acids. This chain's CDR3 is CASSLVVAGALSDTQYF. DNA for the CDR3: TGTGCCAGCAGCTTAGTAGTAGCGGGAGCATTATCAGATACGCAGTATTTT. Drawing the rest from reference TRBV11-2 and TRBJ2-3, the complete variable domain is EAGVAQSPRYKIIEKRQSVAFWCNPISGHATLYWYQQILGQGPKLLIQFQNNGVVDDSQLPKDRFSAERLKGVDSTLKIQPAKLEDSAVYLCASSLVVAGALSDTQYFGPGTRLTVL.

This clone was detected once. This chain links TRBV27 with TRBJ2-7; 9 nucleotides align to TRBD1. From germline, CDR1 is MNHEY and CDR2 SMNVEV (reference sequence). CDR3 length: 14 amino acids. V was pared by 6 bases and J by 7 bases, with 10 bases of the junction left unmatched. This CDR3 reads CASRPGTGTREQYF. As DNA, the CDR3 is TGTGCCAGCAGACCCGGGACAGGGACCCGGGAGCAGTACTTC.

This sequence joins TRBV5-1 and TRBJ2-1; D perhaps matches TRBD1 (5 bases). There are 15 residues in the CDR3. The germline gives CDR1 SGHRS, CDR2 YFSETQ. V lost 0 bases, J lost 2 bases, and 9 bases lay in between. The chain's CDR3 is CASSLASQAYNEQFF. Written as DNA, the CDR3 is TGCGCCAGCAGCTTGGCTTCACAGGCCTACAATGAGCAGTTCTTC.

The chain links TRBV28 to TRBJ1-5; D unresolved. The CDR3 extends over 10 amino acids. The ends were cut back, 8 bases at V and 9 bases at J, with 8 bases in the middle. CDR1 is MDHEN and CDR2 is SYDVKM in the germline V gene. The CDR3 nucleotides read TGTGCCAGCGGGCCCTGGCCCCAGCATTTT. Its protein is CASGPWPQHF.

This clone is a singleton in its sample. The genes are TRBV7-9 and TRBJ2-3, with 13 nucleotides matching TRBD2. Germline V lookup: CDR1 SEHNR, CDR2 FQNEAQ (reference sequence). The CDR3 spans 17 residues. The J segment lost 6 bases and the V segment lost 5 bases, leaving 11 bases of the junction unmatched. CDR3 in amino acids: CASSPKLGLAGKDTQYF. The CDR3 region has the DNA TGTGCCAGCAGCCCAAAGCTGGGACTAGCGGGAAAGGATACGCAGTATTTT.

The chain uses TRBV11-2 and TRBJ2-3; 8 bases agree with TRBD1. The V gene end was trimmed by 7 bases and the J gene end by 4 bases; junction bases not matched to a gene: 13. There are 16 residues in the CDR3. Germline lookup yields CDR1 SGHAT and CDR2 FQNNGV. CDR3 region: CASTPFGPGGSDTQYF. In nucleotides, the CDR3 is TGTGCCAGCACCCCGTTCGGCCCAGGGGGCTCAGATACGCAGTATTTT.

V and J are TRBV6-6 and TRBJ1-3, with TRBD1 as a possible D gene (6 bases). This CDR3 has 15 residues. Germline assignment: CDR1 MNHNY and CDR2 SVGAGI (reference sequence). Trimming cost V 4 bases and J 0 bases, with 10 bases left between them. In DNA form, the CDR3 reads TGTGCCAGCAGTTCTAGGGACAACTCTGGAAACACCATATATTTT. It translates to CASSSRDNSGNTIYF.

This chain connects TRBV15 to TRBJ1-4; 8 bases map to TRBD1. The CDR3 has 14 residues. V lost 5 bases and J lost 8; bases outside the gene matches: 7. The germline V gene has CDR1 LNHNV and CDR2 YYDKDF (reference sequence). The CDR3 loop is CATSVGTGEEKLFF. In nucleotides, the CDR3 is TGTGCCACCAGCGTAGGGACAGGCGAGGAAAAACTGTTTTTT.

The gene calls are TRBV25-1 and TRBJ2-7, with TRBD1 matching 8 bases. After removal of 3 bases from V and 2 bases from J, the junction contained 6 bases not matched to a gene. The CDR3 runs 15 residues. Per the germline V gene, CDR1 is MGHDK and CDR2 is SYGVNS. CDR3 nucleotide sequence: TGTGCCAGCAGTGATTCCGGGACAGGCACCTACGAGCAGTACTTC. Translating it yields CASSDSGTGTYEQYF.

This clone was seen a single time. This sequence joins TRBV29-1 and TRBJ2-5; D ambiguous. The tail of the sequence fits TRBJ2-7 better, so the J call may be wrong. CDR1 SQVTM and CDR2 ANQGSEA come from the germline V gene. The CDR3 consists of 11 residues. The CDR3 nucleotides are TGCAGCGTTGAAAATGCCTACGAGCAGTACTTC. This encodes CSVENAYEQYF.

This clone was observed a single time. Other DNA sequences from this sample encode an identical CDR3 as well. J is TRBJ2-3 and V is TRBV5-1, with 9 bases lining up with TRBD2. V shed 0 bases and J 5 bases; nucleotides not matched to a gene: 7. The CDR3 is made up of 16 amino acids. Looked up from germline, CDR1 is SGHRS and CDR2 is YFSETQ. CDR3: CASSLEGGRAGDTQYF. In nucleotides, the CDR3 is TGCGCCAGCAGCTTGGAGGGCGGGAGGGCAGGAGATACGCAGTATTTT.

As for this clone: Other DNA sequences within the sample encode an identical CDR3. This sequence joins TRBV5-4 and TRBJ1-4; 8 positions match TRBD1. CDR3 length equals 15 residues. The V gene end was trimmed by 3 bases and the J gene end by 8 bases; junction bases not matched to a gene: 9. The germline gives CDR1 SGHNT, CDR2 YYREEE (reference sequence). CDR3 protein: CASSSGGQANEKLFF. The CDR3 nucleotides are TGTGCCAGCAGCTCGGGGGGACAGGCGAACGAAAAACTGTTTTTT.

V gene TRBV5-4 combines with J gene TRBJ2-1; D is ambiguous. The CDR3 runs 14 residues. The germline V gene encodes CDR1 SGHNT and CDR2 YYREEE (reference sequence). Deletions cut 0 bases from V and 2 bases from J, with 6 bases between. The CDR3 reads CASSLEDAYNEQFF. The CDR3 DNA reads TGTGCCAGCAGCTTGGAGGACGCCTACAATGAGCAGTTCTTC.

The chain employs TRBV28 and TRBJ2-7; TRBD1 might be the D (5 bases). CDR1 and CDR2 from the germline V gene are MDHEN and SYDVKM. Trimming removed 6 bases at V and 6 bases at J, with 12 bases between. This CDR3 has 12 residues. This CDR3 is CASSSRVAEQYF. The CDR3 bases are TGTGCCAGCAGCAGCAGGGTTGCCGAGCAGTACTTC.

J is TRBJ2-1 and V is TRBV7-2; 7 nucleotides match TRBD2. This CDR3 comprises 16 residues. Germline loops: CDR1 SGHTA, CDR2 FQGNSA. Trimming at V came to 1 base and at J to 9 bases, leaving 12 bases not matched to a gene. The CDR3 bases are TGTGCCAGCAGCTTAGTAGGCGGGAGCGGCGGCGGTGAGCAGTTCTTC. This gives the protein CASSLVGGSGGGEQFF.

The chain combines TRBV23-1 with TRBJ2-1; 12 bases agree with TRBD2. TRBV23-1 is noted as an ORF with a role that remains uncertain. This CDR3 spans 16 amino acids. The J segment lost 3 bases and the V segment lost 3 bases, leaving 3 bases of the junction unmatched. The chain's CDR3 is CASSQLLAGGYNEQFF. The CDR3 DNA reads TGCGCCAGCAGTCAGCTACTAGCGGGGGGCTACAATGAGCAGTTCTTC.

The chain couples TRBV2 to TRBJ1-1; D unresolved. V was pared by 8 bases and J by 1 base, with 11 bases between. The CDR3 is made up of 13 amino acids. Germline-derived CDR1 and CDR2 are SNHLY and FYNNEI. The CDR3 sequence: CASAEEKNTEAFF. For the CDR3, the DNA is TGTGCCAGCGCAGAAGAGAAGAACACTGAAGCTTTCTTT.

This chain links TRBV6-4 with TRBJ2-1, with D maybe TRBD2 (6 bases). Trimming removed 3 bases from V and 2 bases from J, with 8 bases in between. Germline V gene sequence: CDR1 MRHNA, CDR2 SNTAGT. There are 14 residues in the CDR3. CDR3 protein: CASSEGGTYNEQFF. The CDR3, as DNA: TGTGCCAGCAGTGAGGGGGGAACCTACAATGAGCAGTTCTTC.